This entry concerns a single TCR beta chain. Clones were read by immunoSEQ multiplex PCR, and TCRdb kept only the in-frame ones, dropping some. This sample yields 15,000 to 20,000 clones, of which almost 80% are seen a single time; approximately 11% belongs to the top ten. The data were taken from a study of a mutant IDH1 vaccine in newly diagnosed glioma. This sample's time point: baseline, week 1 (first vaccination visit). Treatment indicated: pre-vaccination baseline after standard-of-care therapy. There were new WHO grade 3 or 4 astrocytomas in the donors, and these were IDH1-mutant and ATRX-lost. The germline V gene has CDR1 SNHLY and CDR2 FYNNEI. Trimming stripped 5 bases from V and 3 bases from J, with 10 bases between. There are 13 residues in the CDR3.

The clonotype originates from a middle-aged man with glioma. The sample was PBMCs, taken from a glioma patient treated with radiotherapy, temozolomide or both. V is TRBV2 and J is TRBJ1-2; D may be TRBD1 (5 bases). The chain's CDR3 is CASSPQVYYGYTF. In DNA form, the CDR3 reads TGTGCCAGCAGTCCACAGGTTTACTATGGCTACACCTTC.